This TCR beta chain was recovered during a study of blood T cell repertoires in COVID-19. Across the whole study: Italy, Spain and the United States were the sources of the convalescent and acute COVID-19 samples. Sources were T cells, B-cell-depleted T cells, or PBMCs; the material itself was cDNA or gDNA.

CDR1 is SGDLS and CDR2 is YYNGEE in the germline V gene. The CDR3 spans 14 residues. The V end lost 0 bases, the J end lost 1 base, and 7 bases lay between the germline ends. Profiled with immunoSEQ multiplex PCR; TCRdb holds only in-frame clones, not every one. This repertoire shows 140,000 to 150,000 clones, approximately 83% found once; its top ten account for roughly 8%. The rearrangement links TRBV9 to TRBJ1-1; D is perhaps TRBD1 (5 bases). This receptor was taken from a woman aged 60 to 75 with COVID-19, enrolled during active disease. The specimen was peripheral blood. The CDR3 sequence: CASSVATGNTEAFF. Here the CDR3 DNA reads TGTGCCAGCAGCGTAGCTACAGGGAACACTGAAGCTTTCTTT.